This T cell receptor (beta chain) was captured by sequencing in a study of CD8 T cells in ankylosing spondylitis. The table lists this clonotype with many counts. Its antigen is not known. Overall study results and limits: Prior work had noted some motif variants in reactive arthritis blood and synovial fluid. Clones linked to disease were reported to show significant enrichment in matched ankylosing spondylitis synovial fluid. Several highly homologous variants made up a TCR beta motif that seemed to typify ankylosing spondylitis blood.

From the 5' RACE reads, TCRdb called clonotypes with MiXCR, one entry per CDR3 protein. The sample holds about 300,000 distinct CDR3 sequences, around 10% seen once. The length of the CDR3 is 12 residues. CDR1 is DFQATT and CDR2 is SNEGSKA in the germline V gene (reference sequence). The sequenced sample consisted of blood, either unsorted or a sorted T cell fraction (not recorded which). The chain carries TRBV20-1 and TRBJ2-3; no clear D gene. The sequence was obtained from a female donor with ankylosing spondylitis or in good health (not recorded which). CDR3 in DNA: TGCAGCGTTCGAGACACAAGAGATACGCAGTATTTT. Protein: CSVRDTRDTQYF.